This T cell receptor (beta chain) is drawn from a study of T cells in Graves' hyperthyroidism and ophthalmopathy. Turning to the study itself: Blood from the periphery was taken at initial diagnosis, before any treatment. Broader study findings: Blood also contained most expanded thyroid clonotypes above 0.001.

PBMCs were sourced from more than 7.5 ml fresh peripheral blood. TCR beta CDR3 regions were amplified from RNA transcripts. The HTBI primer set was used in a first-round RT-PCR of the TCR CDR3. TCRdb reprocessed the multiplex PCR reads via MiXCR and lists one record per CDR3 protein. The sample lists about 590,000 distinct CDR3 sequences; 14% were seen once. With V trimmed by 5 bases and J by 3 bases, 10 bases remained unmatched. This CDR3 comprises 16 residues. Germline V lookup: CDR1 SGHTA, CDR2 FQGNSA. Notes on this clonotype: The antigen is undetermined.

Source material: blood. This chain connects TRBV7-2 to TRBJ2-1, with TRBD2 matching over 7 bases. The TCR originated in a woman between 18 and 29 years old with Graves' ophthalmopathy. The CDR3 DNA sequence: TGTGCCAGCAGCGGGGGGTGGGGGGGGGACTACAATGAGCAGTTCTTC. Protein product: CASSGGWGGDYNEQFF. The whole variable domain, filled in from reference TRBV7-2 and TRBJ2-1, reads GAGVSQSPSNKVTEKGKDVELRCDPISGHTALYWYRQSLGQGLEFLIYFQGNSAPDKSGLPSDRFSAERTGGSVSTLTIQRTQQEDSAVYLCASSGGWGGDYNEQFFGPGTRLTVL.